The 14 T cell receptor beta chains below were found in one sample sequenced in a study of cytomegalovirus exposure and HLA in healthy donors. Primers for the PCR totalled 60 Vbeta and 13 Jbeta. Measured with immunoSEQ multiplex PCR; TCRdb has only the in-frame clones, and not every one. In the table there are approximately 120,000 clones, over 65% of which are singletons. Sequenced sample: PBMCs. The receptors stem from a man aged 50 to 59 in good health and CMV-seronegative.

The V gene is TRBV5-5, the J gene TRBJ1-3; D not certain. This CDR3 has 13 residues. V was cut by 4 bases and J by 8 bases, with 13 bases left in between. Germline V CDR1 and CDR2: SGHKS, YYEKEE (reference sequence). In DNA form, the CDR3 reads TGTGCCAGCAGCCCCGTTGAGGGTGACACCATATATTTT. Translating gives CASSPVEGDTIYF.

The V call is TRBV2, the J call TRBJ1-6; D may be TRBD1 (6 bases). Trimming stripped 4 bases from V and 0 bases from J, with 10 bases between. Germline V CDR1 and CDR2: SNHLY, FYNNEI. The CDR3 totals 16 residues. The CDR3 reads CASSADRSSYNSPLHF. The CDR3 DNA is TGTGCCAGCAGTGCTGACAGGAGCTCCTATAATTCACCCCTCCACTTT.

The rearrangement joins TRBV5-4 to TRBJ2-3, with 7 bases fitting TRBD2. CDR3 length: 15 residues. Germline-derived CDR1 and CDR2 are SGHNT and YYREEE (reference sequence). Trimming at V came to 4 bases and at J to 2 bases, leaving 7 bases not matched to a gene. CDR3 nucleotide sequence: TGTGCCAGCAGCCCACCGGGGGGTCCCACAGATACGCAGTATTTT. This sequence encodes CASSPPGGPTDTQYF.

This clone was counted once. The CDR3 region has the DNA TGCGCCAGCAGCCAAGAGGGGGGGGCCGGGGGGGACAATGAGCAGTTCTTC. Its translation: CASSQEGGAGGDNEQFF. The chain combines TRBV4-3 with TRBJ2-1; 8 bases are a match to TRBD2. Germline loops: CDR1 LGHNA, CDR2 YSLEER. This CDR3 region has 17 residues. V lost 0 bases and J lost 5; bases outside the gene matches: 9.

This clone is a singleton in its sample. V gene TRBV18 combines with J gene TRBJ1-2; 10 nucleotides agree with TRBD1. Germline values: CDR1 KGHSH, CDR2 LQKENI. The V gene end was trimmed by 3 bases and the J gene end by 11 bases; junction bases not matched to a gene: 6. The CDR3 consists of 13 residues. The CDR3, as DNA: TGTGCCAGCTCACCCGGACAGGGGGGCTGGTACACCTTC. It yields the protein CASSPGQGGWYTF.

The V and J genes are TRBV5-4 and TRBJ1-4, with D perhaps matching TRBD1 (6 bases). Germline V gives CDR1 SGHNT, CDR2 YYREEE (reference sequence). The CDR3 runs to 16 residues. Trimming took off 0 bases at V and 8 bases at J, with 17 bases between the two ends. The CDR3 loop is CASSLVGPQGEEKLFF. In nucleotides, the CDR3 is TGTGCCAGCAGCTTGGTTGGTCCACAGGGAGAGGAAAAACTGTTTTTT. Filled out from reference TRBV5-4 and TRBJ1-4, the complete variable domain reads ETGVTQSPTHLIKTRGQQVTLRCSSQSGHNTVSWYQQALGQGPQFIFQYYREEENGRGNFPPRFSGLQFPNYSSELNVNALELDDSALYLCASSLVGPQGEEKLFFGSGTQLSVL.

This rearrangement joins TRBV10-3 to TRBJ2-1; a weak D match, TRBD1 (5 bases). Trimming took 2 bases from V and 0 from J, leaving 5 bases between them. The CDR3 extends over 14 amino acids. CDR1 ENHRY and CDR2 SYGVKD come from the germline V gene. For the CDR3, the DNA is TGTGCCATCAGTGAGGGGGCCTCCTACAATGAGCAGTTCTTC. Its protein product is CAISEGASYNEQFF.

As concerns this clone: This specimen includes other DNA sequences encoding the same CDR3. This sequence joins TRBV28 and TRBJ2-5; D remains unclear. This CDR3 contains 12 residues. V was clipped by 6 bases and J by 5 bases, with 10 bases between them. Germline assignment: CDR1 MDHEN and CDR2 SYDVKM. This CDR3 reads CASSLSAETQYF. The DNA of the CDR3 is TGTGCCAGCAGCTTAAGCGCGGAGACCCAGTACTTC.

The chain employs TRBV19 and TRBJ1-1, with D possibly matching TRBD1 (5 bases). From germline, CDR1 is LNHDA and CDR2 SQIVND (reference sequence). This CDR3 region has 12 residues. The V end lost 5 bases, the J end lost 11 bases, and 15 bases lay between the germline ends. The CDR3: CASSGRIRGAFF. In nucleotides, the CDR3 is TGTGCCAGTAGTGGGCGTATAAGGGGCGCTTTCTTT.

The table lists this clone with a few counts. The chain links TRBV5-4 to TRBJ1-6; D is ambiguous. Trimming removed 4 bases from V and 9 bases from J, with 11 bases in between. The CDR3 runs 13 residues. Per the germline V gene, CDR1 is SGHNT and CDR2 is YYREEE (reference sequence). The CDR3 DNA sequence: TGTGCCAGCAGCCTGGACTTGGTTTCACCCCTCCACTTT. Translation gives CASSLDLVSPLHF.

The chain carries TRBV5-1 and TRBJ1-1; no reliable D call. This CDR3 is built from 14 residues. The germline V gene encodes CDR1 SGHRS and CDR2 YFSETQ. Trimming stripped 0 bases from V and 8 bases from J, with 14 bases between. Here the CDR3 reads CASSLAQARGEAFF. CDR3 DNA: TGCGCCAGCAGCTTGGCTCAGGCAAGAGGGGAAGCTTTCTTT.

The gene calls are TRBV7-2 and TRBJ2-1; 9 bases align to TRBD1. The CDR3 loop spans 16 amino acids. In germline, CDR1 is SGHTA, CDR2 FQGNSA. Losses at the gene ends were 5 bases for V and 1 base for J; bases not matched to a gene: 6. CDR3 sequence (DNA): TGTGCCAGCAGCGCACTAGACAGGGGGTCCTACAATGAGCAGTTCTTC. Translation: CASSALDRGSYNEQFF.

The chain joins TRBV18 to TRBJ1-3; TRBD1 matches at 7 bases. The CDR3 has 13 residues. Trimming cost V 6 bases and J 6 bases; bases outside gene matches: 5. Looked up from germline, CDR1 is KGHSH and CDR2 is LQKENI. The CDR3 DNA reads as TGTGCCAGCTCCCTCGACAGGGTAAACACCATATATTTT. This encodes CASSLDRVNTIYF.

This sequence joins TRBV9 and TRBJ1-1; 8 nucleotides agree with TRBD1. The CDR3 has 15 residues. CDR1 is SGDLS, CDR2 YYNGEE, per germline. Trimming at V came to 3 bases and at J to 1 base, leaving 5 bases not matched to a gene. CDR3 region: CASSAETGENTEAFF. The CDR3 DNA sequence: TGTGCCAGCAGCGCGGAGACAGGGGAGAACACTGAAGCTTTCTTT.